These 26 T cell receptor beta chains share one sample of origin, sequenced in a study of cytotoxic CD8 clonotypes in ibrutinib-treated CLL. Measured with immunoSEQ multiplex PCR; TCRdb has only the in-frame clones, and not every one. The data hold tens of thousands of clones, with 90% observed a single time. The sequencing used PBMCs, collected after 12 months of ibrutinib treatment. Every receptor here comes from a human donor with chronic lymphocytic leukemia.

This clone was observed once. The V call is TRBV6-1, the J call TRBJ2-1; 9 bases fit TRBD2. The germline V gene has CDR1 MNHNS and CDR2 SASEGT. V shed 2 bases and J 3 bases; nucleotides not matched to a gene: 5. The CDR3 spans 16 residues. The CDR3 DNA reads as TGTGCCAGCAGTGAACCCGGGACTAGCTTCTACAATGAGCAGTTCTTC. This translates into CASSEPGTSFYNEQFF.

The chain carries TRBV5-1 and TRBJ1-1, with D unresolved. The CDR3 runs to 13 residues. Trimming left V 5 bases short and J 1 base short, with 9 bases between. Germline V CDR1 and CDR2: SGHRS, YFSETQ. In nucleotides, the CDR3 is TGCGCCAGCAGTGAGCAGTCGAACACTGAAGCTTTCTTT. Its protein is CASSEQSNTEAFF.

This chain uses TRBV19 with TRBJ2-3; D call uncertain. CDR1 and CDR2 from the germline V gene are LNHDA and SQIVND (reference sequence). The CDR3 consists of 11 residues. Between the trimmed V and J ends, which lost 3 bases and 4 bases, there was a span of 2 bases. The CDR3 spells CASSMADTQYF. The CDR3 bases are TGTGCCAGTAGTATGGCAGATACGCAGTATTTT.

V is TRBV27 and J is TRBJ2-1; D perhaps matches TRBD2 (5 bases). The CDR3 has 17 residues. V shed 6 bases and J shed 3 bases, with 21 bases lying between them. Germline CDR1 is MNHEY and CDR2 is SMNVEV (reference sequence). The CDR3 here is CASRDPRADRFYNEQFF. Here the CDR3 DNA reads TGTGCCAGCAGGGACCCGCGGGCAGACCGCTTCTACAATGAGCAGTTCTTC.

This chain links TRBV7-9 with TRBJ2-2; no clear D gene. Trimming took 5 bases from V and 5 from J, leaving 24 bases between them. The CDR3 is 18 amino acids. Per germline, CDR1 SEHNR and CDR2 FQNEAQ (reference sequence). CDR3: CASSRLGSRMNATGELFF. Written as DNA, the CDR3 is TGTGCCAGCAGCCGGTTAGGCTCAAGAATGAACGCAACCGGGGAGCTGTTTTTT. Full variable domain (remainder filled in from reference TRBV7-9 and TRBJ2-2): DTGVSQNPRHKITKRGQNVTFRCDPISEHNRLYWYRQTLGQGPEFLTYFQNEAQLEKSRLLSDRFSAERPKGSFSTLEIQRTEQGDSAMYLCASSRLGSRMNATGELFFGEGSRLTVL.

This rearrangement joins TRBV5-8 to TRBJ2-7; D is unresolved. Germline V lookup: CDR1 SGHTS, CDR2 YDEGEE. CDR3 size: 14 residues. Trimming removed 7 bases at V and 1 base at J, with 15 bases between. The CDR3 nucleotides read TGTGCCAGCCCGTCGGCACAAGCATCCTACGAGCAGTACTTC. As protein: CASPSAQASYEQYF.

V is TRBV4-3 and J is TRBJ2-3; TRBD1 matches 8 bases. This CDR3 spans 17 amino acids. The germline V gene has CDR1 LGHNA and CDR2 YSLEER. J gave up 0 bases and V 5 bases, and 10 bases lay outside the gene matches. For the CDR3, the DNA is TGCGCCAGCAGCGTACGACCCGGGACAGGAAGCACAGATACGCAGTATTTT. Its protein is CASSVRPGTGSTDTQYF.

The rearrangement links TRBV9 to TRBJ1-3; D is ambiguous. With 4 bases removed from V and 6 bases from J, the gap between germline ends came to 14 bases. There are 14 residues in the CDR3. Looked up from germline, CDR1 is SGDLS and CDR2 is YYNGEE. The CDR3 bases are TGTGCCAGCAGCCCCTTATTACTGTCAAACACCATATATTTT. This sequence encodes CASSPLLLSNTIYF.

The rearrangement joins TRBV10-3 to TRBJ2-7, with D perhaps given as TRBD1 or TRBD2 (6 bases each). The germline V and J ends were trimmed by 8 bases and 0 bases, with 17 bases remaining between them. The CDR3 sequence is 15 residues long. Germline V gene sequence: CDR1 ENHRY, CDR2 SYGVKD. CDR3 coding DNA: TGTGCCATCGGACGGGGGCAGGAGAGCTCCTACGAGCAGTACTTC. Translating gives CAIGRGQESSYEQYF.

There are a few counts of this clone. CDR3 sequence: CASSKSNQPQHF. In DNA form, the CDR3 reads TGTGCCAGCAGTAAGAGTAATCAGCCCCAGCATTTT. This chain connects TRBV28 to TRBJ1-5, with no clear D. From germline, CDR1 is MDHEN and CDR2 SYDVKM. Trimming removed 5 bases at V and 4 bases at J, with 6 bases between. This CDR3 region has 12 residues.

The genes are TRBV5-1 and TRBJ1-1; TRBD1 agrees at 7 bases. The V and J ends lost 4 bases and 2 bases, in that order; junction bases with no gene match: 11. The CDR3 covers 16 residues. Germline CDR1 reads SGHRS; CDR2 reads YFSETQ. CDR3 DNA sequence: TGCGCCAGCAGCACAATAGACAGGGCGCCCAACACTGAAGCTTTCTTT. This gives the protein CASSTIDRAPNTEAFF.

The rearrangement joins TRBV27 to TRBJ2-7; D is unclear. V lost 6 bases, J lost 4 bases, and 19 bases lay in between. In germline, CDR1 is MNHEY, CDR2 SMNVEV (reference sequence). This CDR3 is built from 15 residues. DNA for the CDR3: TGTGCCAGCAGCTTAGATCTCGTGGCGGCTTACGAGCAGTACTTC. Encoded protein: CASSLDLVAAYEQYF.

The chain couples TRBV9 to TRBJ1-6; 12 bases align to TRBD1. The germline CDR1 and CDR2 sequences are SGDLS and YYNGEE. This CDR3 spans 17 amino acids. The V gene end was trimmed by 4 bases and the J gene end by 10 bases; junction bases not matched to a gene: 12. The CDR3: CASSPTTGTGGKSPLHF. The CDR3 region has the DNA TGTGCCAGCAGCCCGACGACAGGGACAGGGGGCAAGTCACCCCTCCACTTT.

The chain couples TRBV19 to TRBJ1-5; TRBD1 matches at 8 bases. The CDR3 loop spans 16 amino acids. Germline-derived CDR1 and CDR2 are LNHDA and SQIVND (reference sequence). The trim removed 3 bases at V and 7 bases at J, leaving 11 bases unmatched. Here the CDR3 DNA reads TGTGCCAGTAGTATTTGGGAGGACAGGGCTCGACAGCCCCAGCATTTT. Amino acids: CASSIWEDRARQPQHF.

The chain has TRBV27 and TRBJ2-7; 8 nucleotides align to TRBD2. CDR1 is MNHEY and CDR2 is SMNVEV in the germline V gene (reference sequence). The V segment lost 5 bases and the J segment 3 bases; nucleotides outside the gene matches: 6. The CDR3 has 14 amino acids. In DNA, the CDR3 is TGTGCCAGCAGTCCACGGGGGGGTAACTACGAGCAGTACTTC. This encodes CASSPRGGNYEQYF.

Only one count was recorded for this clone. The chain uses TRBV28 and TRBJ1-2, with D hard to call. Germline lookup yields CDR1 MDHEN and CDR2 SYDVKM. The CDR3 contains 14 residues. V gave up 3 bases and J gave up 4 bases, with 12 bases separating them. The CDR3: CASSLVDGFYGYTF. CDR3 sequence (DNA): TGTGCCAGCAGTTTGGTGGACGGCTTCTATGGCTACACCTTC.

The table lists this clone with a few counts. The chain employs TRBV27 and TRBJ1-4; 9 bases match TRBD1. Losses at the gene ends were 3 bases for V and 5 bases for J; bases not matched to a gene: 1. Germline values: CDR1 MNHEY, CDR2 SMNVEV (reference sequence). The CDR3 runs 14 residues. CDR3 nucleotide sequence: TGTGCCAGCAGTTTTACAGGGGGCAATGAAAAACTGTTTTTT. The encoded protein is CASSFTGGNEKLFF.

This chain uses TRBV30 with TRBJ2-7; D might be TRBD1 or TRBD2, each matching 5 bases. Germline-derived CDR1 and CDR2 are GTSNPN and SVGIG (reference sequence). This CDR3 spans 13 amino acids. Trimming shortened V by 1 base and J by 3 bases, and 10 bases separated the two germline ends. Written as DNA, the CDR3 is TGTGCCTGGAGTGGGGGACGGGACTACGAGCAGTACTTC. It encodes CAWSGGRDYEQYF.

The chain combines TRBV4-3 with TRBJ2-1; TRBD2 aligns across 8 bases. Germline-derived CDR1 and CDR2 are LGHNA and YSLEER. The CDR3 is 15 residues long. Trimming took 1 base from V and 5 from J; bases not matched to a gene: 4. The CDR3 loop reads CASSQAGTRNNEQFF. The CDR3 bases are TGCGCCAGCAGCCAAGCCGGGACTAGGAACAATGAGCAGTTCTTC.

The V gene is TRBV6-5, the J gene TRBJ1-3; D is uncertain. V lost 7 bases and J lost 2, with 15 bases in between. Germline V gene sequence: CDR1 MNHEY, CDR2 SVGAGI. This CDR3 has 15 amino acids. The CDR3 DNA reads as TGTGCCAGCATCCCCTTCGTGGGCACTGGAAACACCATATATTTT. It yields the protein CASIPFVGTGNTIYF.

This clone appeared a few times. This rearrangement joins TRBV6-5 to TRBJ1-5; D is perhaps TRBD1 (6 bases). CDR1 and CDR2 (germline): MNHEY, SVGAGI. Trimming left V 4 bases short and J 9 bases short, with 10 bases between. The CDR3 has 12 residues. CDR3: CASSSQGTPQHF. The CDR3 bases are TGTGCCAGCAGTTCACAGGGAACGCCCCAGCATTTT.

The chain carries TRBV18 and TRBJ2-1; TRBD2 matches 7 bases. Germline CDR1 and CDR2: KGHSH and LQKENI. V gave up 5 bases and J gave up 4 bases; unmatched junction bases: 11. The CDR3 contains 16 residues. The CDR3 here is CASSSAAGIGYNEQFF. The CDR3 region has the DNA TGTGCCAGCTCATCTGCAGCGGGAATTGGTTACAATGAGCAGTTCTTC.

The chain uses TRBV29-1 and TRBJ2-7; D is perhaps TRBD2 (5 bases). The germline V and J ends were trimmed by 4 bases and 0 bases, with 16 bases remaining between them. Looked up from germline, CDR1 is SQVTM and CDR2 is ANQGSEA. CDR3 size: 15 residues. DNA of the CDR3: TGCAGCGTTGTTACCCGCGGGCAGAGCTCCTACGAGCAGTACTTC. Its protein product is CSVVTRGQSSYEQYF.

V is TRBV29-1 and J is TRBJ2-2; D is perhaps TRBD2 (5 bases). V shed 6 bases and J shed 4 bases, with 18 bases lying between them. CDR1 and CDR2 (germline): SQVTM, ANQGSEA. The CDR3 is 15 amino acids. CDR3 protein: CSVLPDFQFTGELFF. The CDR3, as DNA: TGCAGCGTCCTCCCGGACTTCCAGTTCACCGGGGAGCTGTTTTTT.

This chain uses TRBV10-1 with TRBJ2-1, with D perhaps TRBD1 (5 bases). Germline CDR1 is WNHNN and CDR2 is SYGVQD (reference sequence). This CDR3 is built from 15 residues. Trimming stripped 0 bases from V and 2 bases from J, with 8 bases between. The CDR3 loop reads CASSESRGPYNEQFF. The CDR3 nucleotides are TGCGCCAGCAGTGAGTCAAGGGGCCCCTACAATGAGCAGTTCTTC.

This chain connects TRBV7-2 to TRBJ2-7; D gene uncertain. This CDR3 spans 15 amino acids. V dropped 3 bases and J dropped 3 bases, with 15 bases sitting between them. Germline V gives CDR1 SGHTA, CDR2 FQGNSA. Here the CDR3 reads CASSFGVDSFYEQYF. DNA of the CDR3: TGTGCCAGCAGCTTCGGTGTCGACTCCTTCTACGAGCAGTACTTC. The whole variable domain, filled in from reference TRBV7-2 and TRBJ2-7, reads GAGVSQSPSNKVTEKGKDVELRCDPISGHTALYWYRQSLGQGLEFLIYFQGNSAPDKSGLPSDRFSAERTGGSVSTLTIQRTQQEDSAVYLCASSFGVDSFYEQYFGPGTRLTVT.